This entry describes one T cell receptor beta chain. Compared with germline, one end of the junction differs, possibly owing to a read error. One entry per CDR3 protein, called by TCRdb with MiXCR from the RACE reads. The sample contains more than 35,000 distinct CDR3 sequences, roughly 13% of which appear only once. The data derive from a study of human T cells and chemical hapten exposure. Germline V gene sequence: CDR1 SQVTM, CDR2 ANQGSEA. The CDR3 runs to 11 residues. Time point defined: patch test 3, about 24 weeks after DPC sensitization. Treatment denoted: therapeutic diphenylcyclopropenone sensitization with weekly scalp DPC. It was from unfractionated whole blood that total RNA was extracted.

This TCR derives from a woman between 35 and 50 years old with alopecia areata. Some clones in this sample may be carry-over from other donors' samples. The V and J genes are TRBV29-1 and TRBJ2-1, with D uncertain. Material: whole blood, obtained in connection with sensitization to the hapten diphenylcyclopropenone (DPC). This CDR3 is CSVEDPGPVGF. The CDR3 bases are TGCAGCGTTGAAGATCCGGGTCCCGTGGGTTTC.